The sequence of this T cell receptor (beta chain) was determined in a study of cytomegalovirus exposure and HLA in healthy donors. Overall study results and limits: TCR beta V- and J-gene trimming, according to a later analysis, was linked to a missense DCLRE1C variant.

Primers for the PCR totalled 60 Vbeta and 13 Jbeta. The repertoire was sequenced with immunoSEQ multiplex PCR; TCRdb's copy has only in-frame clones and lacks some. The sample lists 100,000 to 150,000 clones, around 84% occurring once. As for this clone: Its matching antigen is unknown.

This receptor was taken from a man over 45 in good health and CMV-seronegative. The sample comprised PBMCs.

CDR3 sequence: CASSKPGANEQFF. CDR3 DNA: TGTGCCAGCAGTAAACCAGGGGCAAATGAGCAGTTCTTC. The genes are TRBV6-6 and TRBJ2-1; a weak D match, TRBD1 (6 bases). Germline CDR1 and CDR2: MNHNY and SVGAGI (reference sequence). V lost 5 bases and J lost 7, with 12 bases in between. This CDR3 region has 13 residues.